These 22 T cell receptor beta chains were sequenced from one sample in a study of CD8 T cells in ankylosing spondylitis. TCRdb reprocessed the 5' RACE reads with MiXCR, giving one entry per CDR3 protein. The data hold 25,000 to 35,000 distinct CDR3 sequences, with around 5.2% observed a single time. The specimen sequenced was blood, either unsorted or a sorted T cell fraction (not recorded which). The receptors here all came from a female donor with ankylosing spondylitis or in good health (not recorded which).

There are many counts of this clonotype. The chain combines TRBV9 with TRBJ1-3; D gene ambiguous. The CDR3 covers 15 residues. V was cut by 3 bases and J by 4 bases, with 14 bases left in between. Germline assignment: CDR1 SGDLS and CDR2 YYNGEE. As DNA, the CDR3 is TGTGCCAGCAGCGATCCGAGGATAGGAGGAAACACCATATATTTT. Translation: CASSDPRIGGNTIYF.

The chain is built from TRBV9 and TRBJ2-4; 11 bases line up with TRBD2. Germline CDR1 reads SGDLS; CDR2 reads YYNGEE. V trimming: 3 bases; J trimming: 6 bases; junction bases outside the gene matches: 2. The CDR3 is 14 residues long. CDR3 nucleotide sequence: TGTGCCAGCAGCGGACTAGCGGGGCCAAACATTCAGTACTTC. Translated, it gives CASSGLAGPNIQYF. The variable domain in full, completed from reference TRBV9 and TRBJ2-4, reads DSGVTQTPKHLITATGQRVTLRCSPRSGDLSVYWYQQSLDQGLQFLIQYYNGEERAKGNILERFSAQQFPDLHSELNLSSLELGDSALYFCASSGLAGPNIQYFGAGTRLSVL.

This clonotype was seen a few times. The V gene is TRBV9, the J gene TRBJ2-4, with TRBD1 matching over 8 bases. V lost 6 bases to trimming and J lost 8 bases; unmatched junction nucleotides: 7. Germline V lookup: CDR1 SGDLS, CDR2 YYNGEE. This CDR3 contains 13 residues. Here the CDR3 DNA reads TGTGCCAGCAACCCAGGGGGCAGGGACATTCAGTACTTC. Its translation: CASNPGGRDIQYF.

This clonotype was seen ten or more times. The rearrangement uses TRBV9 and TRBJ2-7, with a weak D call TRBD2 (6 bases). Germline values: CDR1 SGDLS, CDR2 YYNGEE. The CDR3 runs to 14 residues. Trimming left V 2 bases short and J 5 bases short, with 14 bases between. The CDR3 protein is CASSVRDFGDEQYF. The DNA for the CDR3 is TGTGCCAGCAGCGTTAGGGACTTTGGCGACGAGCAGTACTTC.

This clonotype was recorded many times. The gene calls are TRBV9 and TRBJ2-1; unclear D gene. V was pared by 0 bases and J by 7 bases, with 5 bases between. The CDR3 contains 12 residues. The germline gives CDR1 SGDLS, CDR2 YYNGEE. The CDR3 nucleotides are TGTGCCAGCAGCGTAGACGGGAATGAGCAGTTCTTC. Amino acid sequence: CASSVDGNEQFF.

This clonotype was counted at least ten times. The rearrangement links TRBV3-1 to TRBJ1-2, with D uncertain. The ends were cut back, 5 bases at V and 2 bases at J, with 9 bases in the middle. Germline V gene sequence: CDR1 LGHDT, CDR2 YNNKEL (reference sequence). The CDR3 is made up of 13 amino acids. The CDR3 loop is CASSASGNYGYTF. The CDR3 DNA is TGTGCCAGCAGCGCGTCGGGAAACTATGGCTACACCTTC.

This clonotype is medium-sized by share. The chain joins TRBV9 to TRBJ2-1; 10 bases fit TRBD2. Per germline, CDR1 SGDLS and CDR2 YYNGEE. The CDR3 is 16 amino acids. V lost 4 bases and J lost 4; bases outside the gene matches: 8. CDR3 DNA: TGTGCCAGCAGCCCCGCTAGCGGGAGTATTTACAATGAGCAGTTCTTC. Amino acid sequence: CASSPASGSIYNEQFF.

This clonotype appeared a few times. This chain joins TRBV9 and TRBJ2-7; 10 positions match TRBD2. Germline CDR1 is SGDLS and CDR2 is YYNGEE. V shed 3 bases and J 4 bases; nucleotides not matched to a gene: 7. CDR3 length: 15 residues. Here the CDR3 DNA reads TGTGCCAGCAGCGGGGGGACTAGCGCGAAATACGAGCAGTACTTC. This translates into CASSGGTSAKYEQYF.

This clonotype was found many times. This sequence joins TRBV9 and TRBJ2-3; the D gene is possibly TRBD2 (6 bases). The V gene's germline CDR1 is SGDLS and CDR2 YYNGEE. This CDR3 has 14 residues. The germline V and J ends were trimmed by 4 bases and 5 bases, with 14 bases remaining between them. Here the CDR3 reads CASSTGPGEDTQYF. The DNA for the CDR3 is TGTGCCAGCAGCACGGGCCCGGGGGAAGATACGCAGTATTTT.

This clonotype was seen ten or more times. CDR3: CASSVAPNEAFF. The DNA of the CDR3 is TGTGCCAGCAGCGTAGCTCCGAATGAAGCTTTCTTT. This rearrangement joins TRBV9 to TRBJ1-1; no definite D call. The CDR3 sequence is 12 residues long. Germline assignment: CDR1 SGDLS and CDR2 YYNGEE. V lost 0 bases and J lost 7, with 7 bases in between.

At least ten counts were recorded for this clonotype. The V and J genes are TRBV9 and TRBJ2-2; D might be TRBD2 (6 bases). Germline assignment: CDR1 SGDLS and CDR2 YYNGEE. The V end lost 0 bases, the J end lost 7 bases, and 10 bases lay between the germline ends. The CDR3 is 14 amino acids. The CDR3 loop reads CASSVGPAGGELFF. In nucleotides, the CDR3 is TGTGCCAGCAGCGTAGGCCCAGCGGGCGGGGAGCTGTTTTTT.

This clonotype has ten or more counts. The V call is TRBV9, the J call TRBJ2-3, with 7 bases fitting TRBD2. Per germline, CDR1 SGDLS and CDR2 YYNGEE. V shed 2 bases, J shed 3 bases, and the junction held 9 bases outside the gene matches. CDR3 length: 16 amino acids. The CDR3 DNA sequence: TGTGCCAGCAGCGTTGGAGGGCTAGCGGAAACAGATACGCAGTATTTT. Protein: CASSVGGLAETDTQYF.

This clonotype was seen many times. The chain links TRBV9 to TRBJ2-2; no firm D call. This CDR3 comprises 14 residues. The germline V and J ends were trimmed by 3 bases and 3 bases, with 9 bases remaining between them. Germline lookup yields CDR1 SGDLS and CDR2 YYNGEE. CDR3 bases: TGTGCCAGCAGCGCCCCCACCCACACCGGGGAGCTGTTTTTT. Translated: CASSAPTHTGELFF.

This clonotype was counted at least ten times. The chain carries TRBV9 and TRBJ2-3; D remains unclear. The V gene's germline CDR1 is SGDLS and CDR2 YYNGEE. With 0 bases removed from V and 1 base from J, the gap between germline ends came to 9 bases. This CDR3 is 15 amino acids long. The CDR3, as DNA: TGTGCCAGCAGCGTAGCTTGGCGAGGCACAGATACGCAGTATTTT. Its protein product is CASSVAWRGTDTQYF.

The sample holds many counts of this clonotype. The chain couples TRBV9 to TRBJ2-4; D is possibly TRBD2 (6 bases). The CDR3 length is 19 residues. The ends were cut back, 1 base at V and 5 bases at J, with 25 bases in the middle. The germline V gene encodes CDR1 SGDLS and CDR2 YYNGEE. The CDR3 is CASSVSGTGSSQRENIQYF. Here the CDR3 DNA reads TGTGCCAGCAGCGTAAGTGGAACCGGGAGCTCCCAACGGGAAAACATTCAGTACTTC.

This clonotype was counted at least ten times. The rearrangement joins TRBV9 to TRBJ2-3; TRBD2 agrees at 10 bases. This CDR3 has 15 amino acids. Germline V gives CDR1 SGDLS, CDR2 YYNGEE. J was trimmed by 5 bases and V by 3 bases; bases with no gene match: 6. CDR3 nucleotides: TGTGCCAGCAGCGCTTATAGCGGGGGGCGAGATACGCAGTATTTT. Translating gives CASSAYSGGRDTQYF.

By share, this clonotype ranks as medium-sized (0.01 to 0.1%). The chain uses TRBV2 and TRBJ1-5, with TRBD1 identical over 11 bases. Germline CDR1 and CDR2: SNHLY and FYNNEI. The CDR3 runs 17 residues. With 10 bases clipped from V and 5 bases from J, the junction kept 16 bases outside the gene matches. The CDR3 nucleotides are TGTGCCACCTCCATCTTAGTTTGGACAGGGGGCTATCAGCCCCAGCATTTT. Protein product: CATSILVWTGGYQPQHF.

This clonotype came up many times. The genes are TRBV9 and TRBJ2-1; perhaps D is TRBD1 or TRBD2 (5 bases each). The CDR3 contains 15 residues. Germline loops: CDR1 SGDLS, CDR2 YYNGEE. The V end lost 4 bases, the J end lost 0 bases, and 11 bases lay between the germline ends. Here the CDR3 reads CASSLSGTSYNEQFF. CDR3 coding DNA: TGTGCCAGCAGCCTCTCGGGGACCTCCTACAATGAGCAGTTCTTC.

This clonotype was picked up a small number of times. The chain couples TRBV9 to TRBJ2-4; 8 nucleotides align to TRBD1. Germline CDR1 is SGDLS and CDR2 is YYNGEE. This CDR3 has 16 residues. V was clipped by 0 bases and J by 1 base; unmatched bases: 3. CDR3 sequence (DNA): TGTGCCAGCAGCGTAGGGACAGGGAGGGCCAAAAACATTCAGTACTTC. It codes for CASSVGTGRAKNIQYF. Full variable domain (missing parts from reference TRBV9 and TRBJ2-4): DSGVTQTPKHLITATGQRVTLRCSPRSGDLSVYWYQQSLDQGLQFLIQYYNGEERAKGNILERFSAQQFPDLHSELNLSSLELGDSALYFCASSVGTGRAKNIQYFGAGTRLSVL.

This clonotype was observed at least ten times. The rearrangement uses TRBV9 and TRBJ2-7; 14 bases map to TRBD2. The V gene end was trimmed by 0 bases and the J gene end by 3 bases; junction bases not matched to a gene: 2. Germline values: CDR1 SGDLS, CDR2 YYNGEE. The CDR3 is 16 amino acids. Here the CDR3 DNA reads TGTGCCAGCAGCGTAGGCGGGACTAGCGGGGGCTACGAGCAGTACTTC. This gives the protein CASSVGGTSGGYEQYF.

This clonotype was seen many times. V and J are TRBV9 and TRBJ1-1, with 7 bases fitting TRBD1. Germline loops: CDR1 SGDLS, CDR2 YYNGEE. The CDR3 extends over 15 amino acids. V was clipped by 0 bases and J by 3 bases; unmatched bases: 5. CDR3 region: CASSVALRGDTEAFF. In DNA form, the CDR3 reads TGTGCCAGCAGCGTAGCTCTCAGGGGGGACACTGAAGCTTTCTTT.

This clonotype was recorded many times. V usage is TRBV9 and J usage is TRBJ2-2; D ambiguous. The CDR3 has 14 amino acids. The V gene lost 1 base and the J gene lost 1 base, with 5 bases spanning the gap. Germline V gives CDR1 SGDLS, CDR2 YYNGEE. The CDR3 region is CASSVSGNTGELFF. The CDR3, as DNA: TGTGCCAGCAGCGTATCAGGGAACACCGGGGAGCTGTTTTTT.